One and the same sample provided the 23 T cell receptor beta chains below, sequenced in a study of blood T cell repertoires in COVID-19. The protocol was immunoSEQ multiplex PCR, while the TCRdb copy is restricted to in-frame clones and leaves out a portion. The profile shows almost 300,000 clones, around 92% of them singletons. The sample was peripheral blood. These receptors were taken from a woman aged 25 to 39 with COVID-19, enrolled during active disease.

The chain has TRBV7-9 and TRBJ1-5; weak D call: TRBD1 (5 bases). CDR1 is SEHNR and CDR2 is FQNEAQ in the germline V gene (reference sequence). The V gene lost 3 bases and the J gene lost 4 bases, with 7 bases spanning the gap. The CDR3 is made up of 13 amino acids. The CDR3 region has the DNA TGTGCCAGCAGCTTGGGGCCGAATCAGCCCCAGCATTTT. It specifies CASSLGPNQPQHF.

This chain links TRBV6-6 with TRBJ1-1; D is unclear. The CDR3 is 14 amino acids. The V gene lost 0 bases and the J gene lost 2 bases, with 7 bases spanning the gap. Germline V CDR1 and CDR2: MNHNY, SVGAGI (reference sequence). The CDR3 DNA follows: TGTGCCAGCAGTTACTCAGGAGGTAACACTGAAGCTTTCTTT. Its protein is CASSYSGGNTEAFF.

The chain combines TRBV25-1 with TRBJ1-5, with no clear D. Deletions cut 3 bases from V and 2 bases from J, with 8 bases between. Germline lookup yields CDR1 MGHDK and CDR2 SYGVNS. The CDR3 is made up of 14 amino acids. CDR3 coding DNA: TGTGCCAGCAGTGATCCCGGGGGCAATCAGCCCCAGCATTTT. It specifies CASSDPGGNQPQHF.

The genes are TRBV7-9 and TRBJ1-2, with D hard to call. The CDR3 sequence is 12 residues long. CDR1 is SEHNR, CDR2 FQNEAQ, per germline (reference sequence). Trimming left V 7 bases short and J 3 bases short, with 9 bases between. The CDR3 sequence: CASTSGYYGYTF. Written as DNA, the CDR3 is TGTGCCAGCACCTCCGGGTACTATGGCTACACCTTC.

The chain is built from TRBV6-5 and TRBJ2-1, with TRBD2 identical over 11 bases. Germline trimming cut 4 bases from V and 7 bases from J; bases unmatched to any gene: 9. This CDR3 spans 16 amino acids. Germline assignment: CDR1 MNHEY and CDR2 SVGAGI. This CDR3 is CASSSTLAGGVNEQFF. The CDR3 DNA is TGTGCCAGCAGTTCCACCCTAGCGGGGGGAGTGAATGAGCAGTTCTTC.

This clone was detected only once. The J gene is TRBJ2-7, the V gene TRBV27, with 10 positions matching TRBD1. J was trimmed by 1 base and V by 0 bases; bases with no gene match: 6. Germline V gene sequence: CDR1 MNHEY, CDR2 SMNVEV (reference sequence). This CDR3 region has 17 residues. The CDR3 protein is CASSLSMGTGVSYEQYF. The DNA for the CDR3 is TGTGCCAGCAGTTTATCGATGGGGACAGGGGTTTCCTACGAGCAGTACTTC.

The genes are TRBV3-1 (or the pseudogene TRBV3-2) and TRBJ1-1; 8 bases line up with TRBD1. Germline lookup yields CDR1 LGHDT and CDR2 YNNKEL (reference sequence). The CDR3 contains 14 residues. V lost 3 bases, J lost 3 bases, and 3 bases stayed unmatched. CDR3 region: CASSHTGGDTEAFF. The CDR3 DNA reads as TGTGCCAGCAGCCACACAGGGGGAGACACTGAAGCTTTCTTT.

V and J are TRBV14 and TRBJ2-5; D ambiguous. Trimming pared 4 bases from V and 5 bases from J, leaving 8 bases between. The CDR3 totals 12 residues. In germline, CDR1 is SGHDN, CDR2 FVKESK. The DNA of the CDR3 is TGTGCCAGCAGCCCATTCGGGGAGACCCAGTACTTC. Translating it yields CASSPFGETQYF.

The gene calls are TRBV7-9 and TRBJ1-2; possibly TRBD1 for D (6 bases). CDR3 length: 13 amino acids. In germline, CDR1 is SEHNR, CDR2 FQNEAQ (reference sequence). The V gene lost 4 bases and the J gene lost 8 bases, with 14 bases spanning the gap. CDR3 nucleotides: TGTGCCAGCAGCTCGACAGGCATCCGAGGCTACACCTTC. Translation: CASSSTGIRGYTF.

This rearrangement joins TRBV10-2 to TRBJ2-7; TRBD1 matches 8 bases. Trimming removed 5 bases from V and 2 bases from J; junction bases left unmatched: 8. The CDR3 contains 15 residues. Germline V gene sequence: CDR1 WSHSY, CDR2 SAAADI. DNA of the CDR3: TGCGCCAGCAGTCAAACGACAGGGGATCCCTACGAGCAGTACTTC. It specifies CASSQTTGDPYEQYF.

This chain uses TRBV7-2 with TRBJ1-2, with D possibly TRBD1 on 6 matching bases. The CDR3 loop spans 14 amino acids. V lost 2 bases and J 5 bases, leaving 12 bases between the germline ends. Germline assignment: CDR1 SGHTA and CDR2 FQGNSA. The CDR3 region has the DNA TGTGCCAGCAGCTTAATCCGGACAGCTTATGGCTACACCTTC. Residues: CASSLIRTAYGYTF.

V gene TRBV19 combines with J gene TRBJ1-6, with TRBD1 as a possible D gene (6 bases). V was pared by 3 bases and J by 8 bases, with 11 bases between. CDR3 size: 14 residues. Germline CDR1 reads LNHDA; CDR2 reads SQIVND (reference sequence). For the CDR3, the DNA is TGTGCCAGTAGTATCTGGCAGGGGTATTCACCCCTCCACTTT. Its protein product is CASSIWQGYSPLHF.

J is TRBJ1-3 and V is TRBV9; 10 positions match TRBD1. Germline V lookup: CDR1 SGDLS, CDR2 YYNGEE. After removal of 1 base from V and 3 bases from J, the junction contained 4 bases not matched to a gene. The length of the CDR3 is 16 residues. CDR3 bases: TGTGCCAGCAGCGTACTCGACAGGGGGCTTGGAAACACCATATATTTT. Its protein is CASSVLDRGLGNTIYF.

The CDR3 DNA reads as TGTGCCAGCAGCTTATACAGGGACTATAATTCACCCCTCCACTTT. Protein product: CASSLYRDYNSPLHF. J is TRBJ1-6 and V is TRBV11-2; TRBD1 is a possible D gene (6 bases). Trimming left V 2 bases short and J 3 bases short, with 8 bases between. The CDR3 extends over 15 amino acids. Germline V gene data show CDR1 as SGHAT and CDR2 as FQNNGV.

V gene TRBV11-2 combines with J gene TRBJ1-1, with TRBD1 identical over 8 bases. Germline V gene lookup returns CDR1 SGHAT and CDR2 FQNNGV. V shed 4 bases, J shed 10 bases, and the junction held 2 bases outside the gene matches. The CDR3 is 11 amino acids. CDR3 protein: CASSSGQGAFF. CDR3 DNA: TGTGCCAGCAGCTCAGGACAGGGAGCTTTCTTT.

This sequence joins TRBV5-1 and TRBJ2-3, with TRBD2 matching 8 bases. In germline, CDR1 is SGHRS, CDR2 YFSETQ. V was pared by 0 bases and J by 2 bases, with 8 bases of the junction left unmatched. The CDR3 covers 17 residues. CDR3 sequence reads: CASSLGWSGGITDTQYF. In DNA form, the CDR3 reads TGCGCCAGCAGCTTGGGTTGGAGCGGGGGCATCACAGATACGCAGTATTTT.

The chain joins TRBV6-6 to TRBJ1-2; tentative D call: TRBD1 (6 bases). V was pared by 6 bases and J by 0 bases, with 14 bases between. The CDR3 contains 15 residues. In germline, CDR1 is MNHNY, CDR2 SVGAGI (reference sequence). Here the CDR3 reads CASSQGQQTNYGYTF. The CDR3 DNA is TGTGCCAGCAGCCAAGGACAGCAAACTAACTATGGCTACACCTTC.

The V call is TRBV6-5, the J call TRBJ1-4; D not certain. The germline V and J ends were trimmed by 2 bases and 8 bases, with 18 bases remaining between them. The CDR3 is 16 amino acids. Per germline, CDR1 MNHEY and CDR2 SVGAGI. CDR3 loop: CASSYNLKGAGEKLFF. For the CDR3, the DNA is TGTGCCAGCAGTTACAACCTTAAGGGAGCTGGAGAAAAACTGTTTTTT.

The V call is TRBV4-2, the J call TRBJ1-1, with D hard to call. This CDR3 spans 16 amino acids. In germline, CDR1 is LGHNA, CDR2 YNFKEQ. The ends were cut back, 4 bases at V and 0 bases at J, with 15 bases in the middle. The CDR3 spells CASSLDTFNMNTEAFF. DNA of the CDR3: TGTGCCAGCAGCCTCGACACATTTAACATGAACACTGAAGCTTTCTTT.

This clone has more than one count but fewer than ten. V is TRBV5-6 and J is TRBJ1-1; 7 bases fit TRBD1. In germline, CDR1 is SGHDT, CDR2 YYEEEE. The J segment lost 3 bases and the V segment lost 0 bases, leaving 5 bases of the junction unmatched. The CDR3 runs to 15 residues. The CDR3 bases are TGTGCCAGCAGCTTGGCCCGGGACAGAGACACTGAAGCTTTCTTT. It codes for CASSLARDRDTEAFF.

The CDR3 DNA sequence: TGTGCCAGCAGTTTCTCTCTCGAGCAGTACTTC. It yields the protein CASSFSLEQYF. The V and J genes are TRBV12-3 or TRBV12-4 and TRBJ2-7; D not certain. Trimming took 3 bases from V and 6 from J, leaving 6 bases between them. There are 11 residues in the CDR3.

The genes are TRBV4-2 and TRBJ2-7; the match to TRBD1 covers 9 bases. Germline V gene data show CDR1 as LGHNA and CDR2 as YNFKEQ. The CDR3 totals 15 residues. Trimming cost V 5 bases and J 3 bases; bases outside gene matches: 8. CDR3 in amino acids: CASSYRQGEIYEQYF. Written as DNA, the CDR3 is TGTGCCAGCAGCTACAGACAGGGGGAGATCTACGAGCAGTACTTC.

The chain employs TRBV5-5 and TRBJ2-7; possible D gene TRBD2, 5 bases. Germline V gives CDR1 SGHKS, CDR2 YYEKEE (reference sequence). The V gene lost 1 base and the J gene lost 6 bases, with 14 bases spanning the gap. The CDR3 is 14 residues long. In nucleotides, the CDR3 is TGTGCCAGCAGCTTGTTAGGGAGCGGACCCGAGCAGTACTTC. This encodes CASSLLGSGPEQYF.